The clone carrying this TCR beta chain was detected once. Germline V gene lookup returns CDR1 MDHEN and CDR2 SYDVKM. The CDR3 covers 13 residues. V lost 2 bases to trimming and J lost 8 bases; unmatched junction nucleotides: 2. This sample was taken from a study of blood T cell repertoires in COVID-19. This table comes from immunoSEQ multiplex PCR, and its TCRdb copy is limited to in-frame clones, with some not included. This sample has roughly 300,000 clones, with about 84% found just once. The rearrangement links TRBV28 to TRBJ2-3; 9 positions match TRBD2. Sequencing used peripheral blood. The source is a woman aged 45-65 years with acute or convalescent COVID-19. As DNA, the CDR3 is TGTGCCAGCAGTTTACTAGCGGGAATTACGCAGTATTTT. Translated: CASSLLAGITQYF. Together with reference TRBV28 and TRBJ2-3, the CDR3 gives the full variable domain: DVKVTQSSRYLVKRTGEKVFLECVQDMDHENMFWYRQDPGLGLRLIYFSYDVKMKEKGDIPEGYSVSREKKERFSLILESASTNQTSMYLCASSLLAGITQYFGPGTRLTVL.